This T cell receptor (beta chain) was captured in a study of identical twins. TCRdb ran MiXCR on the 5' RACE reads and lists one entry per CDR3 protein. The sample carries around 960,000 distinct CDR3 sequences, 9% to 15% recorded once. V dropped 5 bases and J dropped 4 bases, with 7 bases sitting between them. The CDR3 runs to 11 residues. Germline V gene data show CDR1 as SQVTM and CDR2 as ANQGSEA. This same sample was also part of a study on yellow fever vaccine responses in identical twins.

This TCR was recovered from a woman aged 18-29 years in good health. The sample was PBMCs. V gene TRBV29-1 combines with J gene TRBJ2-3; no clear D. The CDR3 DNA reads as TGCAGCGTTTATATCCCAGATACGCAGTATTTT. Residues: CSVYIPDTQYF.